Presented here are 29 T cell receptor beta chains from one specimen sequenced in a study of blood T cell repertoires in COVID-19. Using immunoSEQ multiplex PCR, the repertoire was profiled, and TCRdb retains in-frame clones only, with some absent. The data show around 240,000 clones, 75% to 85% seen once. Input material: peripheral blood. Receptors originate from a woman in her fifties or sixties with acute or convalescent COVID-19.

The chain employs TRBV19 and TRBJ1-2; no definite D call. Looked up from germline, CDR1 is LNHDA and CDR2 is SQIVND (reference sequence). V was shortened by 6 bases and J by 1 base, with 12 bases between the two germline ends. The CDR3 loop spans 14 amino acids. Here the CDR3 reads CASSVGYLNYGYTF. The CDR3, as DNA: TGTGCCAGTAGCGTCGGGTATCTTAACTATGGCTACACCTTC. Full variable domain (missing parts from reference TRBV19 and TRBJ1-2): DGGITQSPKYLFRKEGQNVTLSCEQNLNHDAMYWYRQDPGQGLRLIYYSQIVNDFQKGDIAEGYSVSREKKESFPLTVTSAQKNPTAFYLCASSVGYLNYGYTFGSGTRLTVV.

The J gene is TRBJ2-1, the V gene TRBV7-3; TRBD2 matches at 10 bases. With 5 bases clipped from V and 8 bases from J, the junction kept 9 bases outside the gene matches. The CDR3 has 15 residues. CDR1 is SGHTA, CDR2 FQGTGA, per germline. CDR3 sequence: CASSPGSGGAYEQFF. CDR3 sequence (DNA): TGTGCCAGCAGCCCAGGCAGCGGGGGGGCTTATGAGCAGTTCTTC.

V gene TRBV7-2 combines with J gene TRBJ2-1; 12 positions match TRBD2. There are 18 residues in the CDR3. Losses at the gene ends were 1 base for V and 7 bases for J; bases not matched to a gene: 11. Germline lookup yields CDR1 SGHTA and CDR2 FQGNSA. The CDR3 bases are TGTGCCAGCAGCTTAGGCCGGCTAGCGGGGGGGCAGGGTAATGAGCAGTTCTTC. Translated, it gives CASSLGRLAGGQGNEQFF.

This clone was observed once. The chain uses TRBV4-1 and TRBJ1-1, with TRBD1 as a possible D gene (5 bases). The V end was cut by 6 bases, the J end by 3 bases, with 11 bases between. The CDR3 is 13 residues long. Germline-derived CDR1 and CDR2 are MGHRA and YSYEKL. The CDR3 bases are TGCGCCAGCAGGGAGGGGCTTGACACTGAAGCTTTCTTT. Protein: CASREGLDTEAFF.

V gene TRBV20-1 combines with J gene TRBJ1-2; TRBD1 agrees at 8 bases. This CDR3 is built from 11 residues. After removal of 4 bases from V and 9 bases from J, the junction contained 4 bases not matched to a gene. Germline lookup yields CDR1 DFQATT and CDR2 SNEGSKA (reference sequence). The CDR3 protein is CSAIRGQRYTF. Here the CDR3 DNA reads TGCAGTGCTATCAGGGGGCAGCGCTACACCTTC.

The CDR3 nucleotides read TGTGCCAGCAGGGGACAGCGGCATGAAAAACTGTTTTTT. Translation gives CASRGQRHEKLFF. V gene TRBV27 combines with J gene TRBJ1-4, with TRBD1 identical over 7 bases. The CDR3 length is 13 residues. J gave up 6 bases and V 6 bases, and 4 bases lay outside the gene matches. The germline V gene has CDR1 MNHEY and CDR2 SMNVEV (reference sequence).

The genes are TRBV6-5 and TRBJ1-4; 10 bases agree with TRBD1. Germline assignment: CDR1 MNHEY and CDR2 SVGAGI. The V segment lost 4 bases and the J segment 5 bases; nucleotides outside the gene matches: 4. This CDR3 is built from 15 residues. The CDR3 coding sequence is TGTGCCAGCAGTTCCCGGGACAGGGGAAATGAAAAACTGTTTTTT. Translated, it gives CASSSRDRGNEKLFF.

The chain employs TRBV27 and TRBJ1-2; 7 bases agree with TRBD1. The CDR3 is 17 residues long. Losses at the gene ends were 6 bases for V and 7 bases for J; bases not matched to a gene: 20. Germline CDR1 reads MNHEY; CDR2 reads SMNVEV (reference sequence). The CDR3 protein is CASSPYDAGDRTIGYTF. CDR3 bases: TGTGCCAGCAGCCCGTACGATGCTGGGGACAGAACTATTGGCTACACCTTC.

V usage is TRBV9 and J usage is TRBJ2-6; perhaps TRBD2 as D (6 bases). V lost 4 bases to trimming and J lost 2 bases, with 10 bases between them. The CDR3 sequence is 15 residues long. Germline V lookup: CDR1 SGDLS, CDR2 YYNGEE. The CDR3 region is CASSPREAGANVLTF. In DNA form, the CDR3 reads TGTGCCAGCAGCCCGCGGGAAGCTGGGGCCAACGTCCTGACTTTC.

The rearrangement uses TRBV10-3 and TRBJ1-1, with 11 bases that match TRBD1. Germline CDR1 and CDR2: ENHRY and SYGVKD. The CDR3 spans 17 residues. Trimming removed 4 bases from V and 6 bases from J; junction bases left unmatched: 13. The CDR3 DNA sequence: TGTGCCATCAGTGCTTACGCCGGGACAGGGGGAATCTCTGAAGCTTTCTTT. Amino acids: CAISAYAGTGGISEAFF.

V and J are TRBV2 and TRBJ2-7; weak D call: TRBD2 (6 bases). The V and J ends lost 0 bases and 1 base respectively, with 10 bases between them. Germline V gene data show CDR1 as SNHLY and CDR2 as FYNNEI. This CDR3 spans 15 amino acids. The CDR3 sequence: CASSEAAGRSYEQYF. The CDR3 DNA follows: TGTGCCAGCAGTGAAGCGGCAGGGAGGTCCTACGAGCAGTACTTC.

The chain combines TRBV19 with TRBJ1-2; 12 bases fit TRBD1. Trimming removed 6 bases from V and 8 bases from J; junction bases left unmatched: 10. The CDR3 contains 15 residues. Germline CDR1 reads LNHDA; CDR2 reads SQIVND (reference sequence). CDR3 DNA sequence: TGTGCCAGTAGGGGATCGGGACAGGGGGCTGAAGGCTACACCTTC. The encoded protein is CASRGSGQGAEGYTF.

A few counts support this clone. This sequence joins TRBV6-5 and TRBJ1-2; 7 bases fit TRBD1. The length of the CDR3 is 16 residues. Germline V gene lookup returns CDR1 MNHEY and CDR2 SVGAGI. V lost 0 bases, J lost 2 bases, and 6 bases stayed unmatched. The CDR3 DNA follows: TGTGCCAGCAGTTACTCCACGACAGGGATCAACTATGGCTACACCTTC. Amino acids: CASSYSTTGINYGYTF.

This clone was observed once. The V call is TRBV6-5, the J call TRBJ2-7; 9 bases fit TRBD1. Germline CDR1 and CDR2: MNHEY and SVGAGI. V was pared by 0 bases and J by 3 bases, with 6 bases of the junction left unmatched. CDR3 size: 16 residues. DNA of the CDR3: TGTGCCAGCAGTTACTCATACCGGGACAGGGTCTACGAGCAGTACTTC. The encoded protein is CASSYSYRDRVYEQYF.

The V and J genes are TRBV15 and TRBJ1-2, with D hard to call. V shed 0 bases and J shed 3 bases, with 17 bases lying between them. Germline CDR1 is LNHNV and CDR2 is YYDKDF (reference sequence). The CDR3 is 17 residues long. CDR3 DNA sequence: TGTGCCACCAGCAGAGATCCCTCGCGCAGGTCCCACTATGGCTACACCTTC. Residues: CATSRDPSRRSHYGYTF.

J is TRBJ2-5 and V is TRBV12-3 or TRBV12-4, with TRBD1 as a possible D gene (5 bases). CDR3 length: 12 residues. V was cut by 5 bases and J by 1 base, with 5 bases left in between. CDR3 in amino acids: CASSGAQETQYF. The CDR3 DNA reads as TGTGCCAGCAGTGGGGCCCAAGAGACCCAGTACTTC.

The chain couples TRBV6-5 to TRBJ1-5; D remains unclear. The CDR3 is made up of 14 amino acids. V dropped 4 bases and J dropped 2 bases, with 9 bases sitting between them. Germline CDR1 reads MNHEY; CDR2 reads SVGAGI. CDR3 sequence (DNA): TGTGCCAGCAGTTCCGAGCTGGGCAATCAGCCCCAGCATTTT. Amino acid sequence: CASSSELGNQPQHF.

The chain is built from TRBV24-1 and TRBJ2-1; 7 nucleotides agree with TRBD2. The V gene's germline CDR1 is KGHDR and CDR2 SFDVKD. J gave up 3 bases and V 5 bases, and 18 bases lay outside the gene matches. CDR3 length: 19 amino acids. The CDR3 is CATSAPVGAGVGGYNEQFF. CDR3 sequence (DNA): TGTGCCACCAGTGCCCCGGTGGGCGCGGGAGTCGGTGGCTACAATGAGCAGTTCTTC.

The J gene is TRBJ2-3, the V gene TRBV19; TRBD2 aligns across 8 bases. Germline V gives CDR1 LNHDA, CDR2 SQIVND (reference sequence). After removal of 8 bases from V and 9 bases from J, the junction contained 19 bases not matched to a gene. This CDR3 has 16 residues. The CDR3 bases are TGTGCCAGTGGATCCTCCGCGGCAGGGCGCGGGGGGACGCAGTATTTT. As protein: CASGSSAAGRGGTQYF.

The chain joins TRBV28 to TRBJ1-2; no clear D. The V and J ends lost 2 bases and 3 bases respectively, with 10 bases between them. This CDR3 region has 14 residues. Germline V CDR1 and CDR2: MDHEN, SYDVKM. The CDR3 loop is CASSLASGYYGYTF. The DNA of the CDR3 is TGTGCCAGCAGTTTAGCATCGGGGTACTATGGCTACACCTTC.

The CDR3 reads CAIPAGVSTGELFF. The CDR3 DNA follows: TGTGCCATCCCGGCAGGGGTATCCACCGGGGAGCTGTTTTTT. The chain recombines TRBV28 with TRBJ2-2, with D perhaps TRBD1 (6 bases). V lost 10 bases and J 4 bases, leaving 16 bases between the germline ends. CDR1 MDHEN and CDR2 SYDVKM come from the germline V gene. CDR3 length: 14 amino acids.

This rearrangement joins TRBV28 to TRBJ2-7; tentative D call: TRBD1 (6 bases). The CDR3 runs to 13 residues. Germline V CDR1 and CDR2: MDHEN, SYDVKM. V lost 9 bases to trimming and J lost 4 bases, with 16 bases between them. The CDR3 bases are TGTGCCAGTGAGCAGGGGATAAAATACGAGCAGTACTTC. Protein: CASEQGIKYEQYF.

The chain carries TRBV28 and TRBJ1-3; unclear D gene. Trimming stripped 4 bases from V and 0 bases from J, with 13 bases between. The CDR3 length is 16 residues. CDR1 and CDR2 from the germline V gene are MDHEN and SYDVKM. This CDR3 is CASSSRWAASGNTIYF. The CDR3 DNA reads TGTGCCAGCAGTTCCCGATGGGCAGCCTCTGGAAACACCATATATTTT.

This clone appeared a few times. V is TRBV10-3 and J is TRBJ2-5; D is possibly TRBD1 (5 bases). CDR3 length equals 13 residues. The germline V and J ends were trimmed by 7 bases and 0 bases, with 9 bases remaining between them. CDR1 and CDR2 (germline): ENHRY, SYGVKD. The CDR3 region is CAITPGHQETQYF. The CDR3, as DNA: TGTGCCATCACCCCAGGGCACCAAGAGACCCAGTACTTC.

This clone was detected only a few times. The chain links TRBV28 to TRBJ2-4, with a possible D match to TRBD2 (5 bases). CDR1 and CDR2 from the germline V gene are MDHEN and SYDVKM. This CDR3 spans 13 amino acids. V was trimmed by 2 bases and J by 7 bases, leaving 9 bases between them. CDR3 nucleotide sequence: TGTGCCAGCAGTTTAGAGGGTGAGAACATTCAGTACTTC. Its translation is CASSLEGENIQYF.

V is TRBV25-1 and J is TRBJ2-5; 12 bases line up with TRBD1. The CDR3 spans 13 residues. J gave up 5 bases and V 7 bases, and 2 bases lay outside the gene matches. The germline V gene encodes CDR1 MGHDK and CDR2 SYGVNS. The CDR3 protein is CASKGTGGETQYF. The CDR3 DNA reads TGTGCCAGCAAAGGGACAGGGGGCGAGACCCAGTACTTC.

The rearrangement links TRBV4-3 to TRBJ2-3, with TRBD2 matching over 11 bases. The germline V gene has CDR1 LGHNA and CDR2 YSLEER. The CDR3 consists of 15 residues. J lost 5 bases, V lost 7 bases, and 8 bases had no gene match. The CDR3: CASTASSGGVDTQYF. In nucleotides, the CDR3 is TGCGCCAGCACCGCGAGTAGCGGGGGGGTAGATACGCAGTATTTT.

This chain connects TRBV24-1 to TRBJ2-5; maybe TRBD1 (6 bases). V was clipped by 4 bases and J by 1 base, with 6 bases between them. Germline lookup yields CDR1 KGHDR and CDR2 SFDVKD. The CDR3 sequence is 13 residues long. The CDR3 reads CATSEGAQETQYF. CDR3 DNA: TGTGCCACCAGTGAGGGGGCCCAAGAGACCCAGTACTTC.

The chain links TRBV18 to TRBJ2-5, with D possibly being TRBD1 (5 bases). The germline V gene encodes CDR1 KGHSH and CDR2 LQKENI. The CDR3 runs to 14 residues. V was shortened by 2 bases and J by 1 base, with 8 bases between the two germline ends. CDR3 amino acids: CASSPDDSQETQYF. The CDR3 nucleotides read TGTGCCAGCTCACCAGACGACAGCCAAGAGACCCAGTACTTC.